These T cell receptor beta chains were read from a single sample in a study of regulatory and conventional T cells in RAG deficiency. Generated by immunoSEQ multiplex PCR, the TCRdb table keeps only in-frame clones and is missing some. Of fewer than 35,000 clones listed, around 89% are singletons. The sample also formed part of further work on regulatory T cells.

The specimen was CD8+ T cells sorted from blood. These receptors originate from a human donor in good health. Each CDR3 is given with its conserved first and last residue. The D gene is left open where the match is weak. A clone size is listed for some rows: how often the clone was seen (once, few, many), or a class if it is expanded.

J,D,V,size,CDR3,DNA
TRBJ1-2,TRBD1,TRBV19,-,CASSPRTGPLNYGYTF,TGTGCCAGTAGCCCTCGGACAGGGCCCCTAAACTATGGCTACACCTTC
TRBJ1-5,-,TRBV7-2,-,CASSPGWTQPQHF,TGTGCCAGCAGCCCCGGATGGACTCAGCCCCAGCATTTT
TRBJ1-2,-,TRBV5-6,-,CASSIGTSANYGYTF,TGTGCCAGCAGCATCGGGACATCTGCAAACTATGGCTACACCTTC
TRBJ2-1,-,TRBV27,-,CASSLGGPNEQFF,TGTGCCAGCAGTCTTGGAGGGCCGAATGAGCAGTTCTTC
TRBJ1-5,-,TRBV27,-,CASSSGSQPQHF,TGTGCCAGCAGCAGTGGGAGCCAGCCCCAGCATTTT
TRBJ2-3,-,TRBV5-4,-,CASRLNTDTQYF,TGTGCCAGCAGACTAAACACAGATACGCAGTATTTT
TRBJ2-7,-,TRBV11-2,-,CASSLAGSEQYF,TGTGCCAGCAGCTTAGCCGGCTCCGAGCAGTACTTC
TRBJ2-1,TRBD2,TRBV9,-,CASSGGLAGPDSYNEQFF,TGTGCCAGCAGCGGCGGACTAGCGGGCCCCGACTCCTACAATGAGCAGTTCTTC
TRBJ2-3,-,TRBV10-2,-,CASRTQLTDTQYF,TGCGCCAGCAGGACTCAGCTCACAGATACGCAGTATTTT
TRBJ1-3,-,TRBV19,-,CASSIPGRGSENTIYF,TGTGCCAGTAGTATACCTGGCAGGGGAAGCGAAAACACCATATATTTT
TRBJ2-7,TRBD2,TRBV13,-,CASSLGGGRHEQYF,TGTGCCAGCAGCTTAGGTGGCGGGAGGCACGAGCAGTACTTC
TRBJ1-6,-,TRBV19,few,CASADRSSYNSPLHF,TGTGCCAGCGCCGACAGGAGCTCCTATAATTCACCCCTCCACTTT
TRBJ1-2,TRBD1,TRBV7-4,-,CASSFIQDRTFLRGYTF,TGTGCCAGCAGCTTTATTCAGGACAGGACATTTTTGAGGGGCTACACCTTC
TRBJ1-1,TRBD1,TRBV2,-,CAHAKTGVSTEAFF,TGTGCCCACGCAAAGACAGGGGTGAGCACTGAAGCTTTCTTT
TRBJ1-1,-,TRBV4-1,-,CAILLIQTRMNTEAFF,TGCGCCATCCTACTGATCCAGACCCGCATGAACACTGAAGCTTTCTTT
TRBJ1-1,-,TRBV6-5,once,CASSYSMGGGNTEAFF,TGTGCCAGCAGTTACTCGATGGGTGGAGGAAACACTGAAGCTTTCTTT
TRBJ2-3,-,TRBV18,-,CASSSLSEALIDTQYF,TGTGCCAGCTCATCTCTTAGTGAGGCGTTAATAGATACGCAGTATTTT
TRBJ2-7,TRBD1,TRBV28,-,CASSLRDRAYEQYF,TGTGCCAGCAGTTTGAGGGACAGGGCCTACGAGCAGTACTTC
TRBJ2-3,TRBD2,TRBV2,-,CAAYSGASTDTQYF,TGTGCCGCCTATAGCGGGGCTAGCACAGATACGCAGTATTTT
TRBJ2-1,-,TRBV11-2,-,CASSLEQYNEQFF,TGTGCCAGCAGCTTAGAACAATACAATGAGCAGTTCTTC
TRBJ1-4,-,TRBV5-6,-,CASSLRGKDEKLFF,TGTGCCAGCAGCTTACGGGGGAAGGATGAAAAACTGTTTTTT
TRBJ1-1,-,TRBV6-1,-,CASITMNTEAFF,TGTGCCAGCATTACCATGAACACTGAAGCTTTCTTT
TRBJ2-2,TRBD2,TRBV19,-,CASTPGLAGNTGELFF,TGTGCCAGTACCCCCGGACTAGCGGGAAACACCGGGGAGCTGTTTTTT
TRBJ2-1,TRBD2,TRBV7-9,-,CASSLGTSGEQFF,TGTGCCAGCAGCCTCGGGACTAGCGGCGAGCAGTTCTTC
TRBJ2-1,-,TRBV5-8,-,CASSWAVKGGNEQFF,TGTGCCAGCAGCTGGGCGGTTAAAGGGGGAAATGAGCAGTTCTTC
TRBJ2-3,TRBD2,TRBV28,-,CASSFSPSKRGGPNTQYF,TGTGCCAGCAGTTTCTCCCCAAGTAAGCGGGGGGGCCCGAATACGCAGTATTTT
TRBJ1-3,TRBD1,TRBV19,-,CASSGDRVSGNTIYF,TGTGCCAGTAGTGGGGACAGGGTGTCTGGAAACACCATATATTTT
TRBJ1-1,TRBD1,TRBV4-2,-,CASSRTGGDEAFF,TGTGCCAGCAGCCGGACAGGGGGCGATGAAGCTTTCTTT
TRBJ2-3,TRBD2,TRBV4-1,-,CASSQTSRADTQYF,TGCGCCAGCAGCCAGACTAGCAGGGCAGATACGCAGTATTTT
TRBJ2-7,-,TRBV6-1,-,CASSENPLRSYEQYF,TGTGCCAGCAGTGAAAATCCCCTTAGATCCTACGAGCAGTACTTC
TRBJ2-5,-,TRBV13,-,CASSLGGILGGETQYF,TGTGCCAGCAGCCTGGGAGGCATTCTCGGAGGAGAGACCCAGTACTTC
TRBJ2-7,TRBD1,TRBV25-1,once,CASRKASRGTGSSYEQYF,TGTGCCAGCCGAAAAGCCTCCCGGGGGACAGGCAGCTCCTACGAGCAGTACTTC
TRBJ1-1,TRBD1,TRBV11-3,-,CASSITHRGNTEAFF,TGTGCCAGCAGCATTACTCACAGGGGGAACACTGAAGCTTTCTTT
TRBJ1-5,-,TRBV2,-,CASSRLTSVQPQHF,TGTGCCAGCAGTCGGCTGACCTCGGTGCAGCCCCAGCATTTT
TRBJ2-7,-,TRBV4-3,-,CASSISLSYEQYF,TGCGCCAGCAGCATTAGCCTCTCCTACGAGCAGTACTTC
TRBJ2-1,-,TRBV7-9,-,CASSPTGGSSYNEQFF,TGTGCCAGCAGCCCGACAGGCGGTAGCTCCTACAATGAGCAGTTCTTC
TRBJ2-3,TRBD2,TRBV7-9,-,CASSSGGGTDTQYF,TGTGCCAGCAGCTCCGGGGGGGGCACAGATACGCAGTATTTT
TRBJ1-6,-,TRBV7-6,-,CASSLDDGSSPLHF,TGTGCCAGCAGCTTAGATGACGGAAGTTCACCCCTCCACTTT